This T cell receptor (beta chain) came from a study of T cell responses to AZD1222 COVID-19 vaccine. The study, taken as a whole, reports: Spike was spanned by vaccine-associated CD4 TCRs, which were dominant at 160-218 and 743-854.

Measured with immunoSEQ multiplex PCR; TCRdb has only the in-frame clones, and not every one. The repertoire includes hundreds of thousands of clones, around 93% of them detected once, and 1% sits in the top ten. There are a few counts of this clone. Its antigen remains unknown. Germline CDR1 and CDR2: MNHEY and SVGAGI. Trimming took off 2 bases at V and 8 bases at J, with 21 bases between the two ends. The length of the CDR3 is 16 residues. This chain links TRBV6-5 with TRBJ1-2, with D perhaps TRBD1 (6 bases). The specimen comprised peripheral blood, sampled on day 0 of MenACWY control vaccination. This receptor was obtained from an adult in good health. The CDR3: CASSYTLGAGSRGYTF. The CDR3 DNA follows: TGTGCCAGCAGTTACACCTTGGGGGCGGGCTCTAGGGGCTACACCTTC.